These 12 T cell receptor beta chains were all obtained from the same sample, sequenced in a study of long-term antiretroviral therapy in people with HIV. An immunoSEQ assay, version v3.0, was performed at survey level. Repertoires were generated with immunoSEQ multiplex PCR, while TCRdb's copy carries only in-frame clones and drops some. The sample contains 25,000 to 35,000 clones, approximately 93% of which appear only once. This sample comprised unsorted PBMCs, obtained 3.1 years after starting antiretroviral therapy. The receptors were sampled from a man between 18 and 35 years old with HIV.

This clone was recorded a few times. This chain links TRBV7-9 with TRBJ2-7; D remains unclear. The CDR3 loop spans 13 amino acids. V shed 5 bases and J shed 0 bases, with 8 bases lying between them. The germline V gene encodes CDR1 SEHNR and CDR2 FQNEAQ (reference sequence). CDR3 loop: CASSTGVSYEQYF. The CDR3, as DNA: TGTGCCAGCAGCACTGGGGTCTCCTACGAGCAGTACTTC.

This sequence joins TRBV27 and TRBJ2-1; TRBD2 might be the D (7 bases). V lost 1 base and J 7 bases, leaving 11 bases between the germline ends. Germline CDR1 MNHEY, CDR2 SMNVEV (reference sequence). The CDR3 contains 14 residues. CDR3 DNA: TGTGCCAGCAGTTTATTAGGGGGGGTGAATGAGCAGTTCTTC. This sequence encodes CASSLLGGVNEQFF.

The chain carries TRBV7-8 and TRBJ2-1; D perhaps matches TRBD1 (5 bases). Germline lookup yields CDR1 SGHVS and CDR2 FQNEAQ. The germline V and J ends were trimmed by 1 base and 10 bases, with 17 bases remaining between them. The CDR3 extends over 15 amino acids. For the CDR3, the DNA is TGTGCCAGCAGCTTAGGGGTTCTGGGGCATAGAGAGCAGTTCTTC. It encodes CASSLGVLGHREQFF.

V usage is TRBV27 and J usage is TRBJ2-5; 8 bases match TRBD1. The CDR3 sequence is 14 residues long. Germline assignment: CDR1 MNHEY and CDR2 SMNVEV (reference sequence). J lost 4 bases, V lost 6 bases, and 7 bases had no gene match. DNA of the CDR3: TGTGCCAGCAGCATAGGACAGGGCCGAGAGACCCAGTACTTC. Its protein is CASSIGQGRETQYF.

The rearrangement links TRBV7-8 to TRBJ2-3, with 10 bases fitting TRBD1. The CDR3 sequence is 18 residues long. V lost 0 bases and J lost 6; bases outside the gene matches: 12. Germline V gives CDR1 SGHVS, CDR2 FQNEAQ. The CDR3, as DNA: TGTGCCAGCAGCTTAGCGGGGGGACAGGGGATGGAGAGGGATACGCAGTATTTT. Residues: CASSLAGGQGMERDTQYF.

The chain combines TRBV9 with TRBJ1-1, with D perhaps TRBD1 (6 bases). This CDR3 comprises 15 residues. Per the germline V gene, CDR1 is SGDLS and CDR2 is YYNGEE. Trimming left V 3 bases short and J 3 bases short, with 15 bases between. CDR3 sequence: CASSGDYRVDTEAFF. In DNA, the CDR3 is TGTGCCAGCAGCGGAGACTACAGGGTCGACACTGAAGCTTTCTTT.

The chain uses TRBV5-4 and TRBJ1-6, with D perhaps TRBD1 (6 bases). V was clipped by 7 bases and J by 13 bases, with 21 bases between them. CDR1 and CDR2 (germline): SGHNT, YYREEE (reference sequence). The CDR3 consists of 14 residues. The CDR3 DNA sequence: TGTGCCAGCCATTCACAGGGTGGGCTCGGGCCCCTCCACTTT. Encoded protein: CASHSQGGLGPLHF.

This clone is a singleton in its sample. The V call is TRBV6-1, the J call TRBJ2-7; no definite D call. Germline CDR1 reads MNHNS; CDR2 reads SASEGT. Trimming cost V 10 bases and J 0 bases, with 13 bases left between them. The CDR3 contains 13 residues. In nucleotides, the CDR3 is TGTGCCACCGGATATCTTAGCTCCTACGAGCAGTACTTC. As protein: CATGYLSSYEQYF.

The CDR3: CASSLARGRSEQYF. In DNA form, the CDR3 reads TGTGCCAGCAGCTTAGCCAGGGGAAGGTCCGAGCAGTACTTC. This chain uses TRBV7-6 with TRBJ2-7, with a weak D call TRBD1 (6 bases). The germline CDR1 and CDR2 sequences are SGHVS and FNYEAQ. This CDR3 has 14 amino acids. V lost 0 bases and J 6 bases, leaving 12 bases between the germline ends.

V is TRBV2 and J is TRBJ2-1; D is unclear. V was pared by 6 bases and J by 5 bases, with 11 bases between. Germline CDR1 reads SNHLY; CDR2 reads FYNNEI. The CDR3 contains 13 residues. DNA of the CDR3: TGTGCCAGCAGGGATGATACCGACAATGAGCAGTTCTTC. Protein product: CASRDDTDNEQFF.

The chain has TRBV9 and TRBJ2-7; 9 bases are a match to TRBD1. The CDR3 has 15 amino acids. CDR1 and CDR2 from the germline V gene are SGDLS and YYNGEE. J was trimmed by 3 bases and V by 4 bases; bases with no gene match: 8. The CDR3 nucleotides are TGTGCCAGCAGCCCTTCGGGACAGGGAGGCTACGAGCAGTACTTC. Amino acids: CASSPSGQGGYEQYF.

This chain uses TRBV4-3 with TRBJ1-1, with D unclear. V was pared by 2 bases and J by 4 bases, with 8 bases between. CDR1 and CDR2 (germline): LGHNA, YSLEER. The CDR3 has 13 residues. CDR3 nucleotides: TGCGCCAGCAGCCAACGCCTGGGCACTGAAGCTTTCTTT. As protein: CASSQRLGTEAFF.